The clone carrying this T cell receptor beta chain was observed at least ten times. The antigen remains unidentified. A constant-region primer served to make TCR beta cDNA from roughly 500 ng total RNA. Sequencing libraries for TCR beta derived from three nested multiplex PCR rounds that used slightly modified ARM-PCR. Two initial PCR rounds of about 11 cycles each paired TRBV1-TRBV30 forward primers with a C-beta reverse primer. TCRdb reprocessed the multiplex PCR reads via MiXCR and lists one record per CDR3 protein. This table holds fewer than 350,000 distinct CDR3 sequences, about 62% found once. The sample originates from a study of tumor-infiltrating lymphocytes in primary liver carcinoma. Study summary: The number of productive TCRbeta reads per sample ranged from roughly 3.65 to 7.5 million and was similar across tissue types.

Study-wide findings and caveats: The difference in top-250-clone fraction between tumors and blood was significant, favoring tumors (p = 0.039). Since sampling was bulk and unsorted, CD4+ and CD8+ repertoires were not compared.

V was pared by 3 bases and J by 2 bases, with 9 bases between. Germline V CDR1 and CDR2: SQVTM, ANQGSEA. There are 13 residues in the CDR3. Germline DNA was also extracted, and blood RNA was taken from unsorted whole blood. The V and J genes are TRBV29-1 and TRBJ2-3, with no clear D. Source material: peripheral blood. The receptor's source is a middle-aged man with primary liver carcinoma and hepatitis B virus infection. This CDR3 is CSVDWINTDTQYF. The CDR3 DNA reads as TGCAGCGTTGACTGGATCAACACAGATACGCAGTATTTT.